This TCR beta chain comes out of a study of OX40 agonist ivuxolimab in advanced cancers. Overall study context: Patients took ivuxolimab, an agonistic anti-OX40 (CD134) antibody.

Sequencing used immunoSEQ multiplex PCR; TCRdb keeps in-frame clones, though not all of them. Of 100,000 to 150,000 clones listed, over 85% are singletons. About this clone itself: Its target is not known.

From germline, CDR1 is SEHNR and CDR2 FQNEAQ (reference sequence). Trimming at V came to 5 bases and at J to 2 bases, leaving 8 bases not matched to a gene. CDR3 length: 16 amino acids. Prior autoimmune disease or systemic immunosuppression barred patients. Study observations and caveats: In CD8+ T cells, expanded clones were on average more numerous than in CD4+. Both CD4+ and CD8+ T cell populations in blood had undergone clonal expansion by week 6 at 0.1 to 3.0 mg/kg.

The chain carries TRBV7-9 and TRBJ1-5; TRBD1 agrees at 8 bases. The origin of this receptor is an adult with an advanced solid tumor such as melanoma, head and neck, liver or kidney cancer. The material sequenced was CD4+ or CD8+ T cells sorted from blood, taken in a trial of the OX40 agonist ivuxolimab. CDR3 nucleotides: TGTGCCAGCAGCCGACAGACAGGGGACGGCAATCAGCCCCAGCATTTT. It translates to CASSRQTGDGNQPQHF.